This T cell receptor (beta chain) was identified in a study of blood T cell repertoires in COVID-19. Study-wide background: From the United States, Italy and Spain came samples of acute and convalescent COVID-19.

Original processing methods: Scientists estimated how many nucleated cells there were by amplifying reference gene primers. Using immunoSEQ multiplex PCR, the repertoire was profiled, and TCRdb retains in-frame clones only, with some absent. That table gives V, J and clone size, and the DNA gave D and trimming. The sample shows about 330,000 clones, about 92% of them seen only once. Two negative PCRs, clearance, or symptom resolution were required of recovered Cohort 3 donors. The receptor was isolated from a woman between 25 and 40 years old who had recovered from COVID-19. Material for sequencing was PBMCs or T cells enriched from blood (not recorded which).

The CDR3 bases are TGTGCCATCAGTGAGTCAGGTGGGAGCACCGGGGAGCTGTTTTTT. As protein: CAISESGGSTGELFF. V usage is TRBV10-3 and J usage is TRBJ2-2; possibly TRBD2 for D (5 bases). Germline V CDR1 and CDR2: ENHRY, SYGVKD. V dropped 0 bases and J dropped 4 bases, with 9 bases sitting between them. CDR3 length equals 15 residues.